What follows are 2 T cell receptor beta chains derived from one specimen sequenced in a study of T cell responses to AZD1222 COVID-19 vaccine. Clones were sequenced by immunoSEQ multiplex PCR, and TCRdb holds only the in-frame ones, with some missing. The sample holds some 200,000 clones, around 89% seen once. Source: peripheral blood, taken on day 0 of AZD1222 vaccination. These receptors all stem from an adult in good health.

V and J are TRBV28 and TRBJ2-7; 8 nucleotides line up with TRBD1. The V gene's germline CDR1 is MDHEN and CDR2 SYDVKM. This CDR3 spans 13 amino acids. The trim removed 8 bases at V and 0 bases at J, leaving 3 bases unmatched. CDR3 nucleotides: TGTGCCAGCCAAGGACAGGGCTCCTACGAGCAGTACTTC. Encoded protein: CASQGQGSYEQYF.

The chain joins TRBV28 to TRBJ1-2; 10 bases agree with TRBD1. After removal of 4 bases from V and 2 bases from J, the junction contained 16 bases not matched to a gene. This CDR3 contains 19 residues. Germline V gives CDR1 MDHEN, CDR2 SYDVKM. The chain's CDR3 is CASSSPTAGTGARNYGYTF. As DNA, the CDR3 is TGTGCCAGCAGTTCCCCGACCGCCGGGACAGGGGCAAGAAACTATGGCTACACCTTC.